Listed here are 13 T cell receptor beta chains from one sample, sequenced in a study of blood T cell repertoires in COVID-19. Method: immunoSEQ multiplex PCR; TCRdb's copy keeps in-frame clones and lacks some. Found here are about 80,000 clones, 88% of them singletons; the top ten hold approximately 5%. The sequenced material came from peripheral blood. Receptor source: an elderly woman with acute or convalescent COVID-19.

This clone has more than one count but fewer than ten. This sequence joins TRBV27 and TRBJ2-3; 8 bases align to TRBD1. With 1 base clipped from V and 5 bases from J, the junction kept 11 bases outside the gene matches. Germline values: CDR1 MNHEY, CDR2 SMNVEV (reference sequence). The CDR3 covers 17 residues. Written as DNA, the CDR3 is TGTGCCAGCAGTTTATTGGTCCGGGCAGGGGGCTTAGATACGCAGTATTTT. Translation: CASSLLVRAGGLDTQYF.

This sequence joins TRBV6-5 and TRBJ2-3; TRBD1 is a possible D gene (6 bases). The CDR3 covers 14 residues. The germline V gene has CDR1 MNHEY and CDR2 SVGAGI. V lost 6 bases to trimming and J lost 4 bases, with 14 bases between them. The CDR3 spells CASRSPGAADTQYF. CDR3 bases: TGTGCCAGCAGATCACCAGGGGCGGCAGATACGCAGTATTTT.

DNA of the CDR3: TGTGCCTGGAGTCCCACGGGCACAGATACGCAGTATTTT. It yields the protein CAWSPTGTDTQYF. The chain joins TRBV30 to TRBJ2-3; no definite D call. The CDR3 extends over 13 amino acids. Per germline, CDR1 GTSNPN and CDR2 SVGIG (reference sequence). The V end was cut by 2 bases, the J end by 1 base, with 7 bases between.

This clone was counted between two and nine times. The chain has TRBV5-1 and TRBJ1-2; TRBD1 is a possible D gene (5 bases). The CDR3 sequence is 13 residues long. Trimming removed 4 bases at V and 2 bases at J, with 9 bases between. CDR1 and CDR2 (germline): SGHRS, YFSETQ. Here the CDR3 reads CASSNSGNYGYTF. The CDR3 DNA is TGCGCCAGCAGCAACTCAGGGAACTATGGCTACACCTTC.

This clone has just a few counts. The gene calls are TRBV2 and TRBJ2-2; the match to TRBD2 covers 9 bases. The CDR3 has 16 residues. The germline gives CDR1 SNHLY, CDR2 FYNNEI. J gave up 2 bases and V 6 bases, and 7 bases lay outside the gene matches. The CDR3 region has the DNA TGTGCCAGCAGCCCACTGACTAGCGGAAACACCGGGGAGCTGTTTTTT. Translating it yields CASSPLTSGNTGELFF.

The genes are TRBV30 and TRBJ1-4, with D possibly being TRBD1 (6 bases). Germline V gene data show CDR1 as GTSNPN and CDR2 as SVGIG (reference sequence). CDR3 length: 15 residues. Between the trimmed V and J ends, which lost 0 bases and 7 bases, there was a span of 15 bases. The CDR3 reads CAWSVSRGKGEKLFF. In DNA, the CDR3 is TGTGCCTGGAGTGTTTCTAGGGGGAAGGGTGAAAAACTGTTTTTT.

The chain joins TRBV9 to TRBJ2-7; D unclear. Between the trimmed V and J ends, which lost 4 bases and 4 bases, there was a span of 12 bases. Germline values: CDR1 SGDLS, CDR2 YYNGEE. The CDR3 has 13 amino acids. Here the CDR3 DNA reads TGTGCCAGCAGCCCAACAGCTTCTTACGAGCAGTACTTC. Encoded protein: CASSPTASYEQYF.

V is TRBV13 and J is TRBJ2-1; D is perhaps TRBD1 (6 bases). Germline CDR1 and CDR2: PRHDT and FYEKMQ (reference sequence). This CDR3 contains 13 residues. V lost 2 bases, J lost 4 bases, and 6 bases lay in between. CDR3 sequence (DNA): TGTGCCAGCAGCTTAAGGGGGTACAATGAGCAGTTCTTC. It encodes CASSLRGYNEQFF.

This rearrangement joins TRBV5-6 to TRBJ2-1, with 8 bases identical to TRBD1. CDR1 is SGHDT and CDR2 is YYEEEE in the germline V gene. V shed 4 bases, J shed 10 bases, and the junction held 7 bases outside the gene matches. This CDR3 spans 13 amino acids. The CDR3 protein is CASSKDRAGEQFF. CDR3 DNA sequence: TGTGCCAGCAGCAAGGACAGGGCTGGGGAGCAGTTCTTC.

This chain connects TRBV6-4 to TRBJ2-2; 8 bases agree with TRBD1. CDR3 length equals 16 residues. The germline V gene has CDR1 MRHNA and CDR2 SNTAGT. V shed 5 bases and J 5 bases; nucleotides not matched to a gene: 10. The chain's CDR3 is CASSNQGALSTGELFF. As DNA, the CDR3 is TGTGCCAGCAGTAACCAGGGGGCGCTGAGTACCGGGGAGCTGTTTTTT.

The chain couples TRBV7-2 to TRBJ2-1, with 9 bases aligning to TRBD2. The germline gives CDR1 SGHTA, CDR2 FQGNSA. This CDR3 has 15 amino acids. With 5 bases clipped from V and 6 bases from J, the junction kept 8 bases outside the gene matches. The CDR3 spells CASSLTSGLFNEQFF. As DNA, the CDR3 is TGTGCCAGCAGCCTCACTAGCGGGCTGTTCAATGAGCAGTTCTTC.

The V gene is TRBV5-5, the J gene TRBJ1-1, with 8 bases fitting TRBD1. The CDR3 covers 12 residues. Trimming took 4 bases from V and 7 from J; bases not matched to a gene: 3. Germline loops: CDR1 SGHKS, CDR2 YYEKEE (reference sequence). The DNA for the CDR3 is TGTGCCAGCAGCCAGGGGGCCGGTGAAGCTTTCTTT. The encoded protein is CASSQGAGEAFF.

CDR3 region: CASSRTGSWDEQYF. The CDR3 DNA reads as TGTGCCAGCAGTAGGACAGGGAGTTGGGACGAGCAGTACTTC. V and J are TRBV6-5 and TRBJ2-7; 8 bases fit TRBD1. Germline CDR1 and CDR2: MNHEY and SVGAGI. Trimming at V came to 5 bases and at J to 5 bases, leaving 8 bases not matched to a gene. This CDR3 comprises 14 residues.